This entry lists 7 T cell receptor beta chains sequenced from one sample in a study of control samples from healthy donors and cancer patients. Here immunoSEQ multiplex PCR was the method, and the copy in TCRdb shows in-frame clones only, minus some. The data show 180,000 or so clones, with 91% seen just once and 1.5% held by the top ten. Sequencing was carried out using blood. The receptor source for this set is a young woman in good health.

The chain employs TRBV4-1 and TRBJ2-3; D ambiguous. This CDR3 has 13 residues. V gave up 1 base and J gave up 2 bases, with 4 bases separating them. Germline V gene sequence: CDR1 MGHRA, CDR2 YSYEKL. The CDR3 bases are TGCGCCAGCAGCCAAGGCTTCACAGATACGCAGTATTTT. Its protein product is CASSQGFTDTQYF.

A word on this clone: Additional DNA sequences in this sample encode the identical CDR3. V usage is TRBV6-1 and J usage is TRBJ2-7; TRBD2 matches 7 bases. The CDR3 spans 15 residues. The junction had 4 bases not matched to a gene; V was cut back by 2 bases and J by 0 bases. The germline V gene encodes CDR1 MNHNS and CDR2 SASEGT. Here the CDR3 reads CASSESGGSSYEQYF. The CDR3 region has the DNA TGTGCCAGCAGTGAATCCGGGGGGAGCTCCTACGAGCAGTACTTC.

This clone has a handful of counts. The CDR3 DNA follows: TGTGCCAGTAAGGCAGGGACGAGCAATCAGCCCCAGCATTTT. Encoded protein: CASKAGTSNQPQHF. This chain connects TRBV19 to TRBJ1-5; a weak D match, TRBD1 (5 bases). This CDR3 has 14 residues. Germline CDR1 reads LNHDA; CDR2 reads SQIVND (reference sequence). V shed 7 bases and J shed 1 base, with 11 bases lying between them.

The chain carries TRBV7-3 and TRBJ2-5; the match to TRBD2 covers 12 bases. Germline CDR1 is SGHTA and CDR2 is FQGTGA. With V trimmed by 1 base and J by 5 bases, 2 bases remained unmatched. CDR3 length: 15 residues. In nucleotides, the CDR3 is TGTGCCAGCAGCTTAATGGGGACTAGCGGGGAGACCCAGTACTTC. The encoded protein is CASSLMGTSGETQYF.

Worth noting for this clone: Distinct nucleotide sequences in the sample also encode this CDR3. V is TRBV7-9 and J is TRBJ1-5; 7 bases agree with TRBD1. Germline-derived CDR1 and CDR2 are SEHNR and FQNEAQ (reference sequence). This CDR3 region has 14 residues. V lost 5 bases and J lost 2; bases outside the gene matches: 3. The CDR3 loop reads CASSLTGGNQPQHF. In DNA form, the CDR3 reads TGTGCCAGCAGCCTAACAGGGGGCAATCAGCCCCAGCATTTT.

This sequence joins TRBV7-9 and TRBJ1-2; 7 nucleotides align to TRBD1. Trimming took 0 bases from V and 3 from J; bases not matched to a gene: 1. The CDR3 is 14 residues long. The germline gives CDR1 SEHNR, CDR2 FQNEAQ (reference sequence). The CDR3 sequence: CASSLATGHYGYTF. The CDR3 DNA reads TGTGCCAGCAGCTTAGCGACAGGGCACTATGGCTACACCTTC.

This clone was seen more than once but under ten times. This chain links TRBV6-5 with TRBJ2-7; maybe TRBD1 (7 bases). CDR1 is MNHEY, CDR2 SVGAGI, per germline. This CDR3 is built from 14 residues. Trimming removed 5 bases at V and 0 bases at J, with 11 bases between. CDR3 residues: CASSTGEASYEQYF. The CDR3 DNA follows: TGTGCCAGCAGTACAGGGGAGGCCTCCTACGAGCAGTACTTC.